This TCR beta chain was documented in a study of shared clonotypes between healthy human individuals. Study-wide background: CD8 memory received one plate per donor, CD8 naive two, CD4 memory three and CD4 naive three.

Remarks on this clone: Its antigen is currently unknown.

General study findings and limits: Naive CD4 clonotype sharing across several donors was 4% to 5%. The study drew on few donors, limiting represented genetic and exposure-history diversity. Researchers sampled only blood; tissue repertoires likely differ.

Trimming removed 3 bases from V and 2 bases from J, with 8 bases in between. Germline CDR1 reads PRHDT; CDR2 reads FYEKMQ (reference sequence). This CDR3 contains 14 residues. Clones were sequenced by immunoSEQ multiplex PCR, and TCRdb holds only the in-frame ones, with some missing. The repertoire holds around 2.3 million clones, around 95% seen once, with 0.1% to 0.15% in the top ten. The receptor's source is a man between 18 and 29 years old in good health. This sequence joins TRBV13 and TRBJ1-3, with D perhaps TRBD1 (5 bases). Sequenced material: naive CD4+ T cells sorted from blood. Regarding subset: CD45RA+ positively selected. The CDR3 reads CASSLVGAGNTIYF. CDR3 sequence (DNA): TGTGCCAGCAGCTTGGTAGGGGCTGGAAACACCATATATTTT.